This T cell receptor (beta chain) was identified during a study of blood T cell repertoires in COVID-19. V shed 10 bases, J shed 6 bases, and the junction held 15 bases outside the gene matches. Germline lookup yields CDR1 MDHEN and CDR2 SYDVKM. This CDR3 has 15 residues. Those who participated ranged in age from about 18 to 89 years and resided in about two dozen US areas. Cohorts were determined from participant-reported clinical history. TCRdb's copy holds only in-frame clones and misses some; the assay was immunoSEQ multiplex PCR. The sample records some 350,000 clones, 85% to 90% being singletons.

This sequence originates from a man between 18 and 35 years old who had recovered from COVID-19. Sample: PBMCs or T cells enriched from blood (not recorded which). The rearrangement uses TRBV28 and TRBJ2-1; TRBD1 matches at 7 bases. Written as DNA, the CDR3 is TGTGCCATTGGCCCCGGGACAGTTTCGGCCAATGAGCAGTTCTTC. Protein sequence: CAIGPGTVSANEQFF. The complete variable domain, with remaining parts taken from reference TRBV28 and TRBJ2-1, reads DVKVTQSSRYLVKRTGEKVFLECVQDMDHENMFWYRQDPGLGLRLIYFSYDVKMKEKGDIPEGYSVSREKKERFSLILESASTNQTSMYLCAIGPGTVSANEQFFGPGTRLTVL.